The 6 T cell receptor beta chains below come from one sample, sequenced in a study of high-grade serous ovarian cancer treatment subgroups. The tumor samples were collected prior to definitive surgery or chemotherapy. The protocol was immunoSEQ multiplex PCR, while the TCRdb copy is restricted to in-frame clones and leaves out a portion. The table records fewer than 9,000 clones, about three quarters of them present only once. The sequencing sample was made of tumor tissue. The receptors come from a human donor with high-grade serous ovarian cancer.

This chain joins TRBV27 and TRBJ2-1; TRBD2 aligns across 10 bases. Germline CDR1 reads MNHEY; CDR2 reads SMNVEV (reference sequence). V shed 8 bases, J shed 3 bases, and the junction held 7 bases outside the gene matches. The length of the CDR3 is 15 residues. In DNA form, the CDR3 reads TGTGCCAGCGTGCCTAGCGGGGGCCGCTACAATGAGCAGTTCTTC. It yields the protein CASVPSGGRYNEQFF.

This CDR3 reads CASSFTGSHNEQFF. CDR3 DNA: TGCGCCAGCAGCTTTACGGGGTCCCACAATGAGCAGTTCTTC. V is TRBV5-1 and J is TRBJ2-1; possibly TRBD2 for D (5 bases). Germline assignment: CDR1 SGHRS and CDR2 YFSETQ. V dropped 2 bases and J dropped 5 bases, with 11 bases sitting between them. The CDR3 length is 14 residues.

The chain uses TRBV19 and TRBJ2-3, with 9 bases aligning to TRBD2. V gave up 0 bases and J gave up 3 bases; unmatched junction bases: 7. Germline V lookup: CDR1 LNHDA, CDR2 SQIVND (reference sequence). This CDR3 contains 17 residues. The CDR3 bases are TGTGCCAGTAGTATAGATCGGAGCGGGGGGTCGACAGATACGCAGTATTTT. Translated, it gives CASSIDRSGGSTDTQYF. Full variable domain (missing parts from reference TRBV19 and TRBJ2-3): DGGITQSPKYLFRKEGQNVTLSCEQNLNHDAMYWYRQDPGQGLRLIYYSQIVNDFQKGDIAEGYSVSREKKESFPLTVTSAQKNPTAFYLCASSIDRSGGSTDTQYFGPGTRLTVL.

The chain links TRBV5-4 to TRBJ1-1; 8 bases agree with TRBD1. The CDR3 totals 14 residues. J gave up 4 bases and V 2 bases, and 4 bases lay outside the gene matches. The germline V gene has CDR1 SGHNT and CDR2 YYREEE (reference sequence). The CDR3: CASSFWTGSTEAFF. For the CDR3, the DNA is TGTGCCAGCAGCTTTTGGACAGGGAGCACTGAAGCTTTCTTT.

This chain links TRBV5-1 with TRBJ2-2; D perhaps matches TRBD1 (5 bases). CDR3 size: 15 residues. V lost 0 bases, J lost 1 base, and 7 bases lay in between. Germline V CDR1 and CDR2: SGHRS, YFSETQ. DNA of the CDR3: TGCGCCAGCAGCTTGGGTCAGGGGAACACCGGGGAGCTGTTTTTT. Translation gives CASSLGQGNTGELFF.

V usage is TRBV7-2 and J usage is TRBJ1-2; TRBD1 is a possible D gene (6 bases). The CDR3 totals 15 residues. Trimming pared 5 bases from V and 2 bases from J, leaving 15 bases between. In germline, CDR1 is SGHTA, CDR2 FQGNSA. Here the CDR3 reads CASSPRQAPNYGYTF. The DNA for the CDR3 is TGTGCCAGCAGCCCTAGACAGGCCCCCAACTATGGCTACACCTTC.